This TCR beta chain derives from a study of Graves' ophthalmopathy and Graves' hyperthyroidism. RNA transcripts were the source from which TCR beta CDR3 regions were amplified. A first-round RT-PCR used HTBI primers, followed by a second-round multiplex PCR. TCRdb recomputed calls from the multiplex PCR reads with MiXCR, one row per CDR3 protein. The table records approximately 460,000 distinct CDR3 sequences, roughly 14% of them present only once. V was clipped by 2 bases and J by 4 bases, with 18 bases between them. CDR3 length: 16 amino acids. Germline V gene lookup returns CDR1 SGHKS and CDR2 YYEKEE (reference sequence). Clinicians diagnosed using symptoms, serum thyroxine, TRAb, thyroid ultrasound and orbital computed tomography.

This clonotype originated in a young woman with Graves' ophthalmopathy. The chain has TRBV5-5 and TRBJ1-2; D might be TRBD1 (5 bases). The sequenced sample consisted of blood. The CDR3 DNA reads TGTGCCAGCAGCTTTCAAGGGACTGCAGTAAGCTATGGCTACACCTTC. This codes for CASSFQGTAVSYGYTF.